Listed here is a single T cell receptor (beta chain). Sequenced by immunoSEQ multiplex PCR; TCRdb stores in-frame clones only, minus some. The sample comprises more than 850,000 clones, about 80% of which are singletons, and approximately 0.5% rests with the top ten. The data derive from a study of shared clonotypes between healthy human individuals. Turning to the study itself: Used for every donor were three CD4 naive, three CD4 memory, two CD8 naive and one CD8 memory plate.

With 6 bases removed from V and 8 bases from J, the gap between germline ends came to 10 bases. CDR1 SNHLY and CDR2 FYNNEI come from the germline V gene. CDR3 length: 11 amino acids. The V call is TRBV2, the J call TRBJ1-1; perhaps TRBD1 as D (5 bases). This receptor was identified in a man between 18 and 29 years old in good health. Some clones in this sample may be carry-over from other donors' samples. Sequencing was done on a sample of memory CD4+ T cells from PBMCs. Regarding subset: CD45RA-negative fraction. DNA for the CDR3: TGTGCCAGCAGGAGACAGACCGAAGCTTTCTTT. It translates to CASRRQTEAFF.